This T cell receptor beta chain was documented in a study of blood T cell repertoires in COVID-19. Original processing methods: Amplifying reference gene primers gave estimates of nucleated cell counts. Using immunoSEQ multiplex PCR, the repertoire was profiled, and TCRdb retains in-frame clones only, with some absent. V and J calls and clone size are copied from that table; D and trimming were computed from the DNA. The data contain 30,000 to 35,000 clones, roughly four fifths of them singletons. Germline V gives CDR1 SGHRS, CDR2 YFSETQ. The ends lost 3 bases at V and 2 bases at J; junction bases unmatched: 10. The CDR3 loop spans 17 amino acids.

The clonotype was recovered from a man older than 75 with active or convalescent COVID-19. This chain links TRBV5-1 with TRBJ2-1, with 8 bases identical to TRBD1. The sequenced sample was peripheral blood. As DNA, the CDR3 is TGCGCCAGCAGCTCGGTCCTGACAGGGGCTACCTACAATGAGCAGTTCTTC. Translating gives CASSSVLTGATYNEQFF.